This T cell receptor beta chain is from a study of cytomegalovirus exposure and HLA in healthy donors. The PCR employed 60 Vbeta primers together with 13 Jbeta primers. The assay was immunoSEQ multiplex PCR, and TCRdb's table has in-frame clones only and misses some. The data show approximately 160,000 clones, with approximately 80% seen just once and roughly 9.7% held by the top ten. With respect to this clone: What it binds is unknown.

Overall study results and limits: What TCR beta sequences reportedly achieved was accurate prediction of HLA-A and HLA-B alleles in most subjects.

Source material: PBMCs. The receptor was derived from a man younger than 30 in good health and CMV-seropositive.

The CDR3 nucleotides are TGCAGTGCTAGTCTGGCAAATCAGCAGTACTTC. Its protein product is CSASLANQQYF. The chain is built from TRBV20-1 and TRBJ2-7; no definite D call. The CDR3 has 11 residues. Germline V CDR1 and CDR2: DFQATT, SNEGSKA (reference sequence). Trimming removed 3 bases from V and 8 bases from J, with 11 bases in between.